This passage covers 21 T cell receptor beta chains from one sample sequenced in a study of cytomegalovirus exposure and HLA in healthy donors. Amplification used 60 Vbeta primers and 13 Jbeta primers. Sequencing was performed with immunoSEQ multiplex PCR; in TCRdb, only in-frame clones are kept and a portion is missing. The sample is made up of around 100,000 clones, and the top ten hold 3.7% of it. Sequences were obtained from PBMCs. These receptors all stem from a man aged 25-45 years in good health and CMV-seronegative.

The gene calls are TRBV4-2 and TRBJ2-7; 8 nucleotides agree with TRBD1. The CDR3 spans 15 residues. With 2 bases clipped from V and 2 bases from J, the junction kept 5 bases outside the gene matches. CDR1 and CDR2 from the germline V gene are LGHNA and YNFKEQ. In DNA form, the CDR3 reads TGTGCCAGCAGCCAAATAAACAGGGGGACCTACGAGCAGTACTTC. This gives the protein CASSQINRGTYEQYF.

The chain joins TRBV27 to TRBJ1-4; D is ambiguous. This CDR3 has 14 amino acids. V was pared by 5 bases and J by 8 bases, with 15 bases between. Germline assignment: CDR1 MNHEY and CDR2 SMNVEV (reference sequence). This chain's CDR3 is CASSLTTTKEKLFF. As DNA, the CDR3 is TGTGCCAGCAGTCTAACTACTACCAAGGAAAAACTGTTTTTT. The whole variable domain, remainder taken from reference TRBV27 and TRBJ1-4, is EAQVTQNPRYLITVTGKKLTVTCSQNMNHEYMSWYRQDPGLGLRQIYYSMNVEVTDKGDVPEGYKVSRKEKRNFPLILESPSPNQTSLYFCASSLTTTKEKLFFGSGTQLSVL.

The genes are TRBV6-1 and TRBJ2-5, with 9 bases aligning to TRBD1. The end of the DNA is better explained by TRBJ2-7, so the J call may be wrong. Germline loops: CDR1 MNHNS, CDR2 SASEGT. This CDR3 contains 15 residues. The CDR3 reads CASATGTGRTYEQYF. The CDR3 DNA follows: TGTGCCAGCGCCACCGGGACAGGGCGGACCTACGAGCAGTACTTC.

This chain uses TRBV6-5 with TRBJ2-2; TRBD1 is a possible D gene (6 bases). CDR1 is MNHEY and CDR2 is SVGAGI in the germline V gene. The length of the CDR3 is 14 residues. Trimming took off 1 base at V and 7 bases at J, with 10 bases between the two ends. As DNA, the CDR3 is TGTGCCAGCAGTTACTTTACAGGGTTCGGGGAGCTGTTTTTT. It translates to CASSYFTGFGELFF.

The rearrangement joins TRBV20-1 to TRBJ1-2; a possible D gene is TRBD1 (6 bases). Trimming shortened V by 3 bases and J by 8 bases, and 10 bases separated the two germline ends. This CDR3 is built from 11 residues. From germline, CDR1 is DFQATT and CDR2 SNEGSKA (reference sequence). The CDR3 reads CSASNREGYTF. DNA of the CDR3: TGCAGTGCTAGTAACAGGGAGGGCTACACCTTC.

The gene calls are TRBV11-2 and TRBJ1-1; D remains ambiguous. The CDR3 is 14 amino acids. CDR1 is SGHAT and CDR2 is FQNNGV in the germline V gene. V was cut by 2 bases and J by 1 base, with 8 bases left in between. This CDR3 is CASSLRQENTEAFF. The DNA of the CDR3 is TGTGCCAGCAGCTTAAGGCAGGAGAACACTGAAGCTTTCTTT. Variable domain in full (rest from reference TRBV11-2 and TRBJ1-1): EAGVAQSPRYKIIEKRQSVAFWCNPISGHATLYWYQQILGQGPKLLIQFQNNGVVDDSQLPKDRFSAERLKGVDSTLKIQPAKLEDSAVYLCASSLRQENTEAFFGQGTRLTVV.

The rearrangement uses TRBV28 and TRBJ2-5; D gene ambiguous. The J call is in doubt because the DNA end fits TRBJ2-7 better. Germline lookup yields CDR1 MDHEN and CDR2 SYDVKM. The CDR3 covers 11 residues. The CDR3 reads CASPFSHEQYF. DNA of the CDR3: TGTGCCAGCCCCTTTTCCCACGAGCAGTACTTC.

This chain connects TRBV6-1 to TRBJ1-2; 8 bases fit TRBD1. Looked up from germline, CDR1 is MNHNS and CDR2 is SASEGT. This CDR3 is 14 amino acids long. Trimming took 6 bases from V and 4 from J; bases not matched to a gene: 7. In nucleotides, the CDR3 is TGTGCCAGCAGGGGAGGACAGGGTGGCTATGGCTACACCTTC. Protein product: CASRGGQGGYGYTF.

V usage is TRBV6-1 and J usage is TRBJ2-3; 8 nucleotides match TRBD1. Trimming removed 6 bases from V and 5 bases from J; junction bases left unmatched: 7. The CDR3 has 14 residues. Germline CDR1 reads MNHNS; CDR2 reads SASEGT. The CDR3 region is CASRDRGRKDTQYF. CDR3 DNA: TGTGCCAGCAGAGACAGGGGCCGAAAAGATACGCAGTATTTT.

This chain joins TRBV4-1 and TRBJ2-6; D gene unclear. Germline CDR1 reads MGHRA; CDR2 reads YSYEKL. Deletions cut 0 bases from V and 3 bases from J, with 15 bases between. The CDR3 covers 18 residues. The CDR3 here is CASSQERLGVGGANVLTF. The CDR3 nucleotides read TGCGCCAGCAGCCAAGAAAGGTTGGGCGTAGGTGGGGCCAACGTCCTGACTTTC.

CDR3 in DNA: TGCGCCAGCCAATACAGGGGCGGGAACACTGAAGCTTTCTTT. It translates to CASQYRGGNTEAFF. The J gene is TRBJ1-1, the V gene TRBV5-1; 7 bases are a match to TRBD1. Germline-derived CDR1 and CDR2 are SGHRS and YFSETQ. Losses at the gene ends were 7 bases for V and 1 base for J; bases not matched to a gene: 7. The CDR3 runs 14 residues. The variable domain in full, completed from reference TRBV5-1 and TRBJ1-1, reads KAGVTQTPRYLIKTRGQQVTLSCSPISGHRSVSWYQQTPGQGLQFLFEYFSETQRNKGNFPGRFSGRQFSNSRSEMNVSTLELGDSALYLCASQYRGGNTEAFFGQGTRLTVV.

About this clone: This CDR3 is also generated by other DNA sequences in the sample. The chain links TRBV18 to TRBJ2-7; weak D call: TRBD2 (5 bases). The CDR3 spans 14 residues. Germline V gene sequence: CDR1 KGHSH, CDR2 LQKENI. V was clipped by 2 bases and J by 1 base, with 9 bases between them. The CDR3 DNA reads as TGTGCCAGCTCACCAGGTCGGGGTTCCTACGAGCAGTACTTC. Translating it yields CASSPGRGSYEQYF.

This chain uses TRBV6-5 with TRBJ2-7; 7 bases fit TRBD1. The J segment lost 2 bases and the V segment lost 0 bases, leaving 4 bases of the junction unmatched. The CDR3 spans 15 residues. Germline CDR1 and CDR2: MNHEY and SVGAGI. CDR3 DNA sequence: TGTGCCAGCAGTTACTCGAGGGACAGTACCTACGAGCAGTACTTC. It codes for CASSYSRDSTYEQYF.

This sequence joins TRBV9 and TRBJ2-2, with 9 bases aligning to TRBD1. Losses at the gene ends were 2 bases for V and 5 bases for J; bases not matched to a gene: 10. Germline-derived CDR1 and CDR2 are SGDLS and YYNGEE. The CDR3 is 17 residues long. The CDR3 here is CASSVSSSGQGTGELFF. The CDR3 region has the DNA TGTGCCAGCAGCGTGTCTAGCTCGGGACAGGGAACCGGGGAGCTGTTTTTT.

The CDR3 reads CASRNRLAGFSSTQYF. The CDR3 bases are TGTGCCAGCAGGAACCGACTAGCGGGGTTCTCTAGTACGCAGTATTTT. This sequence joins TRBV6-6 and TRBJ2-3; 11 bases agree with TRBD2. Germline V gene data show CDR1 as MNHNY and CDR2 as SVGAGI (reference sequence). This CDR3 region has 16 residues. With 6 bases clipped from V and 8 bases from J, the junction kept 13 bases outside the gene matches.

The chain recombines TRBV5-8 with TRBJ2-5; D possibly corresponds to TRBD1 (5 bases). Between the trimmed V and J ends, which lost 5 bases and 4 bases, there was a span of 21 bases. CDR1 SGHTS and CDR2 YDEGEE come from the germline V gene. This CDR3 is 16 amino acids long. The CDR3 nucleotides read TGTGCCAGCAGAGAAGGGGTAACGCGCCCGGGAGAGACCCAGTACTTC. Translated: CASREGVTRPGETQYF.

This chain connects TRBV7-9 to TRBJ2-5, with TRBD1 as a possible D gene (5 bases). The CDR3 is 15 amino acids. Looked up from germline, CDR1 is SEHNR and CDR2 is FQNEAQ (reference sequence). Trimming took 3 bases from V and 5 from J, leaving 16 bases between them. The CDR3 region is CASSFLGVGAETQYF. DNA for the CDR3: TGTGCCAGCAGCTTTCTAGGGGTTGGGGCGGAGACCCAGTACTTC.

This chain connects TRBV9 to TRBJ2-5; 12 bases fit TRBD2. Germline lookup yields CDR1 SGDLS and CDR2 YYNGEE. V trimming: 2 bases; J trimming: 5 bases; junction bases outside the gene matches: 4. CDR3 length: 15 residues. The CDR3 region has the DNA TGTGCCAGCAGCGTGGTTGGGACTAGCGGGGAGACCCAGTACTTC. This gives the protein CASSVVGTSGETQYF.

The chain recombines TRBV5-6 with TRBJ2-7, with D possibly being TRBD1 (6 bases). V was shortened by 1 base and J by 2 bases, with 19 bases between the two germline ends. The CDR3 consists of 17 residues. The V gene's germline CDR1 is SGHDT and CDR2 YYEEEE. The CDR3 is CASSLRLKGQSAYEQYF. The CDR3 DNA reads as TGTGCCAGCAGCTTGAGGCTCAAGGGACAATCGGCCTACGAGCAGTACTTC.

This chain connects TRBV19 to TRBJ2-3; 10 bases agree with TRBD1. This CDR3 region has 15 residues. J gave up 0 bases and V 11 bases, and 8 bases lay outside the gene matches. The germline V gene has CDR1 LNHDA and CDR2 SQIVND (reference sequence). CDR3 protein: CASRDRGLSTDTQYF. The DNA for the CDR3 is TGTGCCTCCCGAGACAGGGGGCTTAGCACAGATACGCAGTATTTT.

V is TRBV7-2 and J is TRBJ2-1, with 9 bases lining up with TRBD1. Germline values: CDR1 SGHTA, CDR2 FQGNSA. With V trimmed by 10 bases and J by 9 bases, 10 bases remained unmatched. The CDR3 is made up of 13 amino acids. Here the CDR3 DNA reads TGTGCCACCCAAAACAGGGGGCGGGGTGAGCAGTTCTTC. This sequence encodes CATQNRGRGEQFF.